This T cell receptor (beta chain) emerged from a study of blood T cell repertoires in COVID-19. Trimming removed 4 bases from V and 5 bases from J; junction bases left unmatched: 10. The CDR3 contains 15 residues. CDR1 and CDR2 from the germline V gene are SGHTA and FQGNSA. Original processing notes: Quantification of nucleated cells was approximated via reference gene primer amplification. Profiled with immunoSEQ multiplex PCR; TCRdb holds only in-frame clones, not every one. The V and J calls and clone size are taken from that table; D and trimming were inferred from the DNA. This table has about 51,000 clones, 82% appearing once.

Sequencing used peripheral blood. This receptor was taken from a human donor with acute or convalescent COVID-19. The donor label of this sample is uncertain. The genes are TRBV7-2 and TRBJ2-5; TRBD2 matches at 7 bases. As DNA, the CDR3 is TGTGCCAGCAGCTCCTATGCGGGGGTCAGGGAGACCCAGTACTTC. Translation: CASSSYAGVRETQYF. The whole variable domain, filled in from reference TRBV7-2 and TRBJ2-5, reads GAGVSQSPSNKVTEKGKDVELRCDPISGHTALYWYRQSLGQGLEFLIYFQGNSAPDKSGLPSDRFSAERTGGSVSTLTIQRTQQEDSAVYLCASSSYAGVRETQYFGPGTRLLVL.